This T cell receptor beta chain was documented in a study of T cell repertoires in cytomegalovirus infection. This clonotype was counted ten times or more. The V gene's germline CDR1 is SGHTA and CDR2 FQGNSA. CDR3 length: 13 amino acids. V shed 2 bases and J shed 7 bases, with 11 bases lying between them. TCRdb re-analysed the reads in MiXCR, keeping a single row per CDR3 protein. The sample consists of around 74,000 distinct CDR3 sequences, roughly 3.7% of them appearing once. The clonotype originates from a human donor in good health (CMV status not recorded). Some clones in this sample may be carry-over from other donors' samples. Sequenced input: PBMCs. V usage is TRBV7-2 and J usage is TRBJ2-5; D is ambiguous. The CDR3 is CASSLSETLTQYF. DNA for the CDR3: TGTGCCAGCAGCTTATCGGAGACTCTGACCCAGTACTTC.